This T cell receptor beta chain was obtained from a study of shared clonotypes between healthy human individuals. The overall study: The composition of the donors was a couple of women and three men aged 18 to 49. Per-donor plates numbered three CD4 naive, three CD4 memory, two CD8 naive and one CD8 memory.

Produced via immunoSEQ multiplex PCR; TCRdb's table is partial and in-frame only. This sample has about 2.1 million clones, with about 94% found just once. The naive CD8 subset, CD45RO-negative cells positively selected for CCR7, excluded terminally differentiated effector memory CD45RA+ cells. Broader study findings: The study found about 5.1% of naive CD4 clonotypes shared across four donors.

There are 12 residues in the CDR3. CDR1 is SNHLY, CDR2 FYNNEI, per germline. V was clipped by 1 base and J by 10 bases, with 8 bases between them. A word on this clone: Its antigen remains unknown.

Source material: naive CD8+ T cells from PBMCs. This chain links TRBV2 with TRBJ2-1; D is ambiguous. This TCR was sampled from a man aged 18 to 30 in good health. Some clones in this sample may be carry-over from other donors' samples. In DNA form, the CDR3 reads TGTGCCAGCAGTGAAGTGAATACCGAGCAGTTCTTC. The encoded protein is CASSEVNTEQFF.